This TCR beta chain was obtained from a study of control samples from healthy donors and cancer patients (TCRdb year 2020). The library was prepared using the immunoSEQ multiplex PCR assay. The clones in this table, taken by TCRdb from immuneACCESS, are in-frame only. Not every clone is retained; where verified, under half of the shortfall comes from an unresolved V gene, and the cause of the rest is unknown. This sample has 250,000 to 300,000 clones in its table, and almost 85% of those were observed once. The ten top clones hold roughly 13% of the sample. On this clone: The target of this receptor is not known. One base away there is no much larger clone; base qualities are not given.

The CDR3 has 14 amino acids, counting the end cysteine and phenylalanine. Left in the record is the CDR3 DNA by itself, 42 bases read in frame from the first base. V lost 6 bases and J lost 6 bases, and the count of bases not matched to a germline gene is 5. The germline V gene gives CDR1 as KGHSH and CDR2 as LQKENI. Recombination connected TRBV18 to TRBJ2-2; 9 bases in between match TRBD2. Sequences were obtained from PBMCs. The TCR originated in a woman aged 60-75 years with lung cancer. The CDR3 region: CASSPGTSPGELFF. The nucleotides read TGTGCCAGCTCGCCCGGGACTAGCCCCGGGGAGCTGTTTTTT.